This record covers a single T cell receptor (beta chain). Data came from immunoSEQ multiplex PCR; TCRdb stores just in-frame clones and leaves some out. The sample holds 15,000 to 20,000 clones; about 81% are singletons and the top ten take about 23%. This CDR3 has 13 amino acids. CDR1 is SGHAT, CDR2 FQNNGV, per germline. The V gene lost 0 bases and the J gene lost 3 bases, with 5 bases spanning the gap. This sample is drawn from a study of ipilimumab plus nivolumab after autologous stem cell transplantation. V usage is TRBV11-2 and J usage is TRBJ1-2; D is unresolved. This TCR came from a male donor with diffuse large B-cell lymphoma. Here the sequenced sample was PBMCs, taken in a trial of ipilimumab plus nivolumab as post-transplant consolidation. The CDR3 nucleotides are TGTGCCAGCAGCTTAGAAAGGGACTATGGCTACACCTTC. It is translated as CASSLERDYGYTF.